The 14 T cell receptor beta chains given below trace back to one sample, sequenced in a study of Graves' ophthalmopathy and Graves' hyperthyroidism. The authors amplified TCR beta CDR3 regions from RNA transcripts. Scientists carried out first-round RT-PCR using HTBI primers and then a second-round multiplex PCR. TCRdb independently ran MiXCR on the multiplex PCR reads; one entry per CDR3 protein. The sample has some 350,000 distinct CDR3 sequences, about a sixth seen once. Sequencing input: peripheral blood. Receptors were obtained from an adult woman with stable Graves' hyperthyroidism.

This clonotype was seen many times. One end of the junction fails to match germline, which may point to a read error. The chain joins TRBV12-3 or TRBV12-4 to TRBJ1-2; unclear D gene. The CDR3 covers 12 residues. The CDR3 bases are TGTGCCAGCAGTGTAGCCGGCTATGGCTACACCTTC. It encodes CASSVAGYGYTF.

This clonotype was recorded at least ten times. This chain joins TRBV12-3 or TRBV12-4 and TRBJ2-6; D gene uncertain. V lost 3 bases, J lost 2 bases, and 8 bases lay in between. The CDR3 consists of 15 residues. The CDR3 reads CASSFSVTGANVLTF. The CDR3 coding sequence is TGTGCCAGCAGTTTTTCCGTAACTGGGGCCAACGTCCTGACTTTC.

Note on this clonotype: A read error may be the cause here, since a much bigger clone is one base away. V usage is TRBV12-3 or TRBV12-4 and J usage is TRBJ1-5; D gene uncertain. The CDR3 is 15 residues long. The CDR3 DNA reads as TGTGCCAGCCGTTCAGTCAGCACCGGCAATCAGCCCCAGCAGTTT. Its protein is CASRSVSTGNQPQQF.

This clonotype came up a few times. The chain joins TRBV12-3 or TRBV12-4 to TRBJ1-6, with D possibly TRBD1 on 5 matching bases. The CDR3 is made up of 12 amino acids. The germline V and J ends were trimmed by 3 bases and 14 bases, with 11 bases remaining between them. The chain's CDR3 is CASSFGGSALHF. In DNA form, the CDR3 reads TGTGCCAGCAGTTTCGGGGGGTCTGCCCTCCACTTT.

V and J are TRBV5-1 and TRBJ1-1; D is possibly TRBD1 (6 bases). The CDR3 sequence is 14 residues long. Germline CDR1 SGHRS, CDR2 YFSETQ. Between the trimmed V and J ends, which lost 4 bases and 4 bases, there was a span of 14 bases. The CDR3 nucleotides are TGCGCCAGCAGCATCACAGGGTTCGGCACTGAAGCTTTCTTT. Translating gives CASSITGFGTEAFF.

Of note for this clonotype: This could be a read error, since a much larger clone is one nucleotide away. The chain is built from TRBV19 and TRBJ2-2; TRBD2 matches at 8 bases. Germline values: CDR1 LNHDA, CDR2 SQIVND (reference sequence). J was trimmed by 0 bases and V by 5 bases; bases with no gene match: 14. CDR3 length: 19 amino acids. CDR3 sequence: CASSFRACGRSANTGELFF. In DNA form, the CDR3 reads TGTGCCAGTAGTTTCCGGGCTTGCGGGAGGTCCGCGAACACCGGGGAGCTGTTTTTT.

This clonotype was seen a few times. V is TRBV6-1 and J is TRBJ2-4; D unresolved. The length of the CDR3 is 16 residues. The V gene lost 1 base and the J gene lost 0 bases, with 10 bases spanning the gap. Germline assignment: CDR1 MNHNS and CDR2 SASEGT. The CDR3: CASSEGSFLAKNIQYF. The CDR3, as DNA: TGTGCCAGCAGTGAAGGGTCTTTTCTAGCCAAAAACATTCAGTACTTC.

This clonotype was recorded at least ten times. This chain connects TRBV19 to TRBJ2-7; no definite D call. Germline CDR1 is LNHDA and CDR2 is SQIVND (reference sequence). The length of the CDR3 is 13 residues. V was pared by 9 bases and J by 3 bases, with 15 bases between. The CDR3, as DNA: TGTGCCAGCAGCAAAGAGAATTTCTACGAGCAGTACTTC. It specifies CASSKENFYEQYF.

The table lists this clonotype with many counts. V and J are TRBV25-1 and TRBJ2-2; maybe TRBD1 (5 bases). The CDR3 spans 13 residues. Germline loops: CDR1 MGHDK, CDR2 SYGVNS. Trimming pared 6 bases from V and 6 bases from J, leaving 11 bases between. The CDR3 protein is CASRDTWAGELFF. The CDR3 coding sequence is TGTGCCAGCAGGGACACTTGGGCCGGGGAGCTGTTTTTT.

This clonotype appeared many times. The chain is built from TRBV28 and TRBJ2-7; D not certain. This CDR3 region has 16 residues. The V end lost 5 bases, the J end lost 0 bases, and 17 bases lay between the germline ends. The germline V gene has CDR1 MDHEN and CDR2 SYDVKM. The CDR3 region has the DNA TGTGCCAGCAGTCTCGAGGCGGCTAGTAACTCCTACGAGCAGTACTTC. Translated: CASSLEAASNSYEQYF. Looking up the rest from reference TRBV28 and TRBJ2-7 gives the full variable domain: DVKVTQSSRYLVKRTGEKVFLECVQDMDHENMFWYRQDPGLGLRLIYFSYDVKMKEKGDIPEGYSVSREKKERFSLILESASTNQTSMYLCASSLEAASNSYEQYFGPGTRLTVT.

This clonotype appeared many times. The chain links TRBV20-1 to TRBJ1-2; D is unresolved. The CDR3 covers 13 residues. Trimming shortened V by 3 bases and J by 0 bases, and 8 bases separated the two germline ends. The germline V gene encodes CDR1 DFQATT and CDR2 SNEGSKA (reference sequence). The DNA for the CDR3 is TGCAGTGCTAGTAGACAAACTAACTATGGCTACACCTTC. This translates into CSASRQTNYGYTF.

This clonotype has at least ten counts. The CDR3 DNA follows: TGTGCCAGCAGCCAACAGCTGAACACTGAAGCTTTCTTT. Its protein is CASSQQLNTEAFF. The V and J genes are TRBV11-2 and TRBJ1-1, with D hard to call. This CDR3 region has 13 residues. Germline loops: CDR1 SGHAT, CDR2 FQNNGV. V was trimmed by 5 bases and J by 0 bases, leaving 7 bases between them.

This clonotype was detected ten times or more. The chain combines TRBV29-1 with TRBJ2-7, with 9 bases that match TRBD1. V lost 1 base to trimming and J lost 6 bases; unmatched junction nucleotides: 10. This CDR3 spans 15 amino acids. Germline V CDR1 and CDR2: SQVTM, ANQGSEA. CDR3: CSVEVVNRGHREQYF. CDR3 DNA: TGCAGCGTTGAAGTCGTTAACAGGGGGCATCGCGAGCAGTACTTC.

This clonotype was detected ten times or more. This rearrangement joins TRBV6-5 to TRBJ1-2; the D gene is possibly TRBD1 (5 bases). CDR3 size: 15 residues. V lost 8 bases, J lost 8 bases, and 24 bases lay in between. In germline, CDR1 is MNHEY, CDR2 SVGAGI. The CDR3 DNA sequence: TGTGCCAGCGGGGCGGCAGGGCGCGTCCAAAGGGGCTACACCTTC. Protein product: CASGAAGRVQRGYTF.